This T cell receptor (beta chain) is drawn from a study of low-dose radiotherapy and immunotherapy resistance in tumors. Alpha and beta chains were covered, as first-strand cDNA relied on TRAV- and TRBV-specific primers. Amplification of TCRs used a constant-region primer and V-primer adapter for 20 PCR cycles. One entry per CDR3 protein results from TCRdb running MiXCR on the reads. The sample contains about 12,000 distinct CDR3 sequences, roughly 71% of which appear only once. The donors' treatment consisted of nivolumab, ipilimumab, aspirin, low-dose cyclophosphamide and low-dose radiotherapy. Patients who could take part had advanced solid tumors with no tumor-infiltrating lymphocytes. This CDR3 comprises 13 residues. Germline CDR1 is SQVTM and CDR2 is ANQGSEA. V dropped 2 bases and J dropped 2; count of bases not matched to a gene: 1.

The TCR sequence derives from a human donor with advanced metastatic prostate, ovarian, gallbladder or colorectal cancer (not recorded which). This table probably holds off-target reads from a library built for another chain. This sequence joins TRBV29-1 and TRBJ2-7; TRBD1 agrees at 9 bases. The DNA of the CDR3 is TGCAGCGTTGAAACAGGGGGCACCTACGAGCAGTACTTC. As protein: CSVETGGTYEQYF.